What follows describes a single T cell receptor beta chain. Its antigen remains unknown. The data were obtained in a study of shared clonotypes between healthy human individuals. The study's findings and limits: Naive subsets, compared against memory subsets, generally had larger estimated richness values.

An assay was performed, and its level was deep. Each cell subset's genomic DNA was divided evenly among several immunoSEQ plates. Some clones are missing from TCRdb's copy, which holds only in-frame ones; the method was immunoSEQ multiplex PCR. The sample consists of 760,000 or so clones, 95% to 97% of them appearing once. CD45RO-negative cells were positively selected for CCR7, leaving out terminally differentiated effector memory CD45RA+ cells. The junction had 11 bases not matched to a gene; V was cut back by 0 bases and J by 9 bases. This CDR3 is 18 amino acids long. Germline CDR1 is SGHAT and CDR2 is FQNNGV.

The TCR was taken from a man aged 30-40 years in good health. V usage is TRBV11-2 and J usage is TRBJ2-2; 12 nucleotides agree with TRBD2. Sequencing was carried out using naive CD8+ T cells sorted from blood. The CDR3 DNA reads TGTGCCAGCAGCTTAGATCTCGTGGGACTAGCGGGCGACCGGGAGCTGTTTTTT. It specifies CASSLDLVGLAGDRELFF.